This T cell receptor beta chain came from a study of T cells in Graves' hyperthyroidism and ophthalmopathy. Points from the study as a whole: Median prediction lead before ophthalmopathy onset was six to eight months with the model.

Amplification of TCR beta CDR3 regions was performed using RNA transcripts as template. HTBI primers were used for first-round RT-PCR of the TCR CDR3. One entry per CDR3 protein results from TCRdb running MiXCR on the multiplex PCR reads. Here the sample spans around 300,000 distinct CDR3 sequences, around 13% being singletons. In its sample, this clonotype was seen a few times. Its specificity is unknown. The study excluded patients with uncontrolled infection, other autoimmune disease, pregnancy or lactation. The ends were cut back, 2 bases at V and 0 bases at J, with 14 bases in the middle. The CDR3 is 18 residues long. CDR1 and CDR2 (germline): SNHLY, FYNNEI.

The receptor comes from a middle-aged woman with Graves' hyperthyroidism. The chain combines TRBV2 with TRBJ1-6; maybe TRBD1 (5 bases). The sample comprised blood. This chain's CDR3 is CASSERGGSNSYNSPLHF. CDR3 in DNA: TGTGCCAGCAGTGAAAGGGGCGGGAGTAACTCCTATAATTCACCCCTCCACTTT.